These 8 T cell receptor beta chains were sequenced from one sample in a study of graft-versus-host responses after intestinal transplantation. Profiled with immunoSEQ multiplex PCR; TCRdb holds only in-frame clones, not every one. The table includes 20,000 to 30,000 clones, approximately 90% detected once. The sample in question was PBMCs, obtained around 38 days after intestinal transplant. Source of these receptors: a human patient who received an intestinal transplant, so some T cells may come from the graft donor.

This clone was counted a few times. V is TRBV12-5 and J is TRBJ2-5; tentatively, D is TRBD1 (5 bases). Per the germline V gene, CDR1 is LGHNT and CDR2 is FRNRAP. The V end was cut by 2 bases, the J end by 5 bases, with 18 bases between. The CDR3 contains 16 residues. CDR3 sequence: CASGLYRGWRRETQYF. The CDR3 DNA sequence: TGTGCTAGTGGTTTGTATAGGGGATGGCGACGGGAGACCCAGTACTTC.

The gene calls are TRBV19 and TRBJ2-2, with 7 bases that match TRBD1. J was trimmed by 6 bases and V by 1 base; bases with no gene match: 2. The CDR3 spans 14 residues. Germline CDR1 is LNHDA and CDR2 is SQIVND (reference sequence). The CDR3 loop is CASSIGDSSGELFF. As DNA, the CDR3 is TGTGCCAGTAGTATAGGGGACAGTTCCGGGGAGCTGTTTTTT.

This rearrangement joins TRBV13 to TRBJ1-2, with TRBD1 as a possible D gene (6 bases). V was clipped by 5 bases and J by 8 bases, with 18 bases between them. Germline loops: CDR1 PRHDT, CDR2 FYEKMQ (reference sequence). The CDR3 contains 14 residues. CDR3: CASSPRGETRGYTF. CDR3 DNA sequence: TGTGCCAGCAGCCCTAGGGGGGAGACTAGGGGCTACACCTTC.

V gene TRBV4-1 combines with J gene TRBJ2-1, with 13 bases matching TRBD2. The CDR3 has 15 residues. The V and J ends lost 4 bases and 8 bases, in that order; junction bases with no gene match: 5. Germline V gives CDR1 MGHRA, CDR2 YSYEKL. CDR3: CASSPIGLAGDEQFF. The CDR3 nucleotides read TGCGCCAGCAGCCCCATCGGACTAGCGGGAGATGAGCAGTTCTTC.

V and J are TRBV28 and TRBJ2-7, with D tentatively TRBD2 (7 bases). V gave up 2 bases and J gave up 3 bases, with 11 bases separating them. This CDR3 has 14 amino acids. Germline V CDR1 and CDR2: MDHEN, SYDVKM. CDR3 sequence: CASSLGGGLYEQYF. The CDR3 nucleotides are TGTGCCAGCAGTTTAGGGGGGGGGCTCTACGAGCAGTACTTC.

The CDR3 bases are TGTGCCATCAGTGAGTCTAGCGGAGGCTACGAGCAGTACTTC. Translating it yields CAISESSGGYEQYF. The V gene is TRBV10-3, the J gene TRBJ2-7, with TRBD2 as a possible D gene (6 bases). Deletions cut 0 bases from V and 3 bases from J, with 9 bases between. The germline gives CDR1 ENHRY, CDR2 SYGVKD. The CDR3 is made up of 14 amino acids.

The chain has TRBV6-5 and TRBJ2-5; unclear D gene. The CDR3 runs to 14 residues. The germline V gene has CDR1 MNHEY and CDR2 SVGAGI. The V gene lost 0 bases and the J gene lost 4 bases, with 9 bases spanning the gap. The CDR3 is CASSYSSLGETQYF. The DNA of the CDR3 is TGTGCCAGCAGTTACTCGAGTTTGGGAGAGACCCAGTACTTC.

V usage is TRBV7-2 and J usage is TRBJ1-5; no clear D gene. With 4 bases removed from V and 2 bases from J, the gap between germline ends came to 3 bases. From germline, CDR1 is SGHTA and CDR2 FQGNSA. The CDR3 sequence is 12 residues long. The DNA of the CDR3 is TGTGCCAGCAGCTCCGGCAATCAGCCCCAGCATTTT. It translates to CASSSGNQPQHF.